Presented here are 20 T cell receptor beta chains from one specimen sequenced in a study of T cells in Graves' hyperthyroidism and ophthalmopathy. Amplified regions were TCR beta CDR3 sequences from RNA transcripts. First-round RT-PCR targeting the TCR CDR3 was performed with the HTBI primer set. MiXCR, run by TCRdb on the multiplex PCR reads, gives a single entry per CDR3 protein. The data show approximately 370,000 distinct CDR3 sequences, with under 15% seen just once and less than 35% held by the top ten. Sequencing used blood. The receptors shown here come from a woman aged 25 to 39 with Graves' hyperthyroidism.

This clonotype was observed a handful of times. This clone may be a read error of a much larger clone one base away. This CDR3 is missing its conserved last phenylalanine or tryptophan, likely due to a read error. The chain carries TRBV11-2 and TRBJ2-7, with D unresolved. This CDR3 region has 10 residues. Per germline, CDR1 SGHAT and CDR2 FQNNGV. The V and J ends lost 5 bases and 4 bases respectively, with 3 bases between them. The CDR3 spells CASSGYEQYS. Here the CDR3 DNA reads TGTGCCAGCAGCGGGTACGAGCAGTACTCC.

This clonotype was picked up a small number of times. The CDR3 spells CASSRQNTEAFF. The CDR3 nucleotides read TGTGCCAGTAGTCGTCAGAACACTGAAGCTTTCTTT. The V call is TRBV19, the J call TRBJ1-1; D remains ambiguous. In germline, CDR1 is LNHDA, CDR2 SQIVND (reference sequence). CDR3 length: 12 amino acids. The V and J ends lost 5 bases and 1 base respectively, with 5 bases between them.

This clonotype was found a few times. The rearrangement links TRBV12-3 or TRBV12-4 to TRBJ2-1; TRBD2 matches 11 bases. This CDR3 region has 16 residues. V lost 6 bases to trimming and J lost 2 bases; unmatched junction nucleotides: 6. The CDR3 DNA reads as TGTGCCAGCAGGATTGGACTAGCGGGCGCCTACAATGAGCAGTTCTTC. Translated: CASRIGLAGAYNEQFF.

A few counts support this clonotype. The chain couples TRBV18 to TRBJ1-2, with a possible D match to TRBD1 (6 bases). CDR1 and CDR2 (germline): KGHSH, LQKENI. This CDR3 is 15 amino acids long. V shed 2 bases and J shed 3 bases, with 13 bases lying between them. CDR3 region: CASSPSSGGDYGYTF. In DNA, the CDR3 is TGTGCCAGCTCACCATCGTCGGGGGGCGACTATGGCTACACCTTC.

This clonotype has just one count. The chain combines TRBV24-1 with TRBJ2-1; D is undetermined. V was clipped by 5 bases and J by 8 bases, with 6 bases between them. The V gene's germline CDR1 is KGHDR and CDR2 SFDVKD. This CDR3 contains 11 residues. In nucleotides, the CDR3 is TGTGCCACCAGTGTTGAGGATGAGCAGTTCTTC. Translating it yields CATSVEDEQFF.

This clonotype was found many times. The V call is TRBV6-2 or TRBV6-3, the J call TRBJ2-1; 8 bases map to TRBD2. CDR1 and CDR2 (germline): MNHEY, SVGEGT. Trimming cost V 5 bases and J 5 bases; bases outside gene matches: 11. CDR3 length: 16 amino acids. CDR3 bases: TGTGCCAGCAGTCCAGAATTGAGCGGGAGAAACAATGAGCAGTTCTTC. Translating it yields CASSPELSGRNNEQFF.

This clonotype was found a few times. The CDR3 coding sequence is TGTGCCACGCAAGCGGGACTAACGACAGATACGCAGTATTTT. Translating gives CATQAGLTTDTQYF. This sequence joins TRBV10-3 and TRBJ2-3, with 7 bases that match TRBD2. V lost 10 bases, J lost 3 bases, and 10 bases stayed unmatched. The CDR3 has 14 residues. Germline-derived CDR1 and CDR2 are ENHRY and SYGVKD.

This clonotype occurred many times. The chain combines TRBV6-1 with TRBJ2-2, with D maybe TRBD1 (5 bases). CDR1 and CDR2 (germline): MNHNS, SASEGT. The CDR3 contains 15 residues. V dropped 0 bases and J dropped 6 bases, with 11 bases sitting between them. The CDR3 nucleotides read TGTGCCAGCAGTGAAGCAACCCAGGGTTCCGGGGAGCTGTTTTTT. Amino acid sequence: CASSEATQGSGELFF.

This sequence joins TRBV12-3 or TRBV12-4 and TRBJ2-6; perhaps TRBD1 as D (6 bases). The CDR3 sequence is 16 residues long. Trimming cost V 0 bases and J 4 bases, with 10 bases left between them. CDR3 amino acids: CASSLAGAQGANVLTF. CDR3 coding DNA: TGTGCCAGCAGTTTAGCGGGGGCGCAGGGGGCCAACGTCCTGACTTTC.

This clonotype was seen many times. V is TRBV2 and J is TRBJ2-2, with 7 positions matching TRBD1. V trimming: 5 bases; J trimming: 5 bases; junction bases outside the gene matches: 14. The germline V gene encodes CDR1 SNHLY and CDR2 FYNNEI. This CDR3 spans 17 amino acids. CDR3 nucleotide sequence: TGTGCCAGCAGTCAGAGGAAGGGGGCAGTACGGACCGGGGAGCTGTTTTTT. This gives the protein CASSQRKGAVRTGELFF.

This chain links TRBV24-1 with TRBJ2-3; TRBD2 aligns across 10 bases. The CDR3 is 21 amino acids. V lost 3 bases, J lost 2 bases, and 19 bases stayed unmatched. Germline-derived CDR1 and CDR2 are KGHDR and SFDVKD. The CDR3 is CATSDPMGNRGGLAYTDTQYF. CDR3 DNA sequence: TGTGCCACCAGTGATCCCATGGGAAACAGGGGGGGACTAGCGTACACAGATACGCAGTATTTT.

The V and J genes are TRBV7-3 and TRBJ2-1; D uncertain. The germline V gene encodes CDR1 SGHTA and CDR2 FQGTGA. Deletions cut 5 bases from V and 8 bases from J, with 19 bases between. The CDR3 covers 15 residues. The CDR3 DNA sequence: TGTGCCAGCAGCCCAAGGGTAGCCTTCTTAGATGAGCAGTTCTTC. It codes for CASSPRVAFLDEQFF.

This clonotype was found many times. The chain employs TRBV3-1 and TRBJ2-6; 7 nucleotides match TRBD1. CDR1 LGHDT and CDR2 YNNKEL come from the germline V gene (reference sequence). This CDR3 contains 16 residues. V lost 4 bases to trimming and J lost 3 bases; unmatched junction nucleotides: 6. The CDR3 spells CASSPRDRVGANVLTF. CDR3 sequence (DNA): TGTGCCAGCAGCCCTCGAGACAGGGTTGGGGCCAACGTCCTGACTTTC.

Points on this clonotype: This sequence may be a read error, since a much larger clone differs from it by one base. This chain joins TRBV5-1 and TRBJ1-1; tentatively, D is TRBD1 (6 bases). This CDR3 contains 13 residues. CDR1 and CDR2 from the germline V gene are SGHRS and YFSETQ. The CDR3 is CTSSLSRGTEAFF. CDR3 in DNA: TGCACCAGCAGCTTGTCCAGGGGAACTGAAGCTTTCTTT.

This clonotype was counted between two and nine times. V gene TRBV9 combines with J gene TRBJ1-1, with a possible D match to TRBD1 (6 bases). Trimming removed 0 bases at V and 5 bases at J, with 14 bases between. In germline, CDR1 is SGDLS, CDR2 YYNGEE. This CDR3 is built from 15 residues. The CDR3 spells CASSVVLGGGTEAFF. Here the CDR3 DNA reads TGTGCCAGCAGCGTAGTTCTAGGGGGGGGGACTGAAGCTTTCTTT.

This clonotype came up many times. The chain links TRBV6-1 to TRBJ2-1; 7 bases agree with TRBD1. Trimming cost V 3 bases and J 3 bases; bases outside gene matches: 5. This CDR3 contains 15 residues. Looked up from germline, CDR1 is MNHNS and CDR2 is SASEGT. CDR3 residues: CASSEFSGGYNEQFF. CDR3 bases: TGTGCCAGCAGTGAGTTTTCAGGGGGCTACAATGAGCAGTTCTTC.

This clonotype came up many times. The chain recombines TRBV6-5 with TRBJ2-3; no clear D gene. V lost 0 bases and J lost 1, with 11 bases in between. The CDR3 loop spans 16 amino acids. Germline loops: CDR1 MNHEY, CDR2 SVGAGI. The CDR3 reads CASSYSTDGRTDTQYF. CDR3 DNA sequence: TGTGCCAGCAGTTACTCGACTGACGGACGCACAGATACGCAGTATTTT.

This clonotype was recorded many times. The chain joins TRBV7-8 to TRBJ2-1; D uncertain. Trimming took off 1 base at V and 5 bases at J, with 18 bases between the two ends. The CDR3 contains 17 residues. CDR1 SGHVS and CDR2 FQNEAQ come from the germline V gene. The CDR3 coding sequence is TGTGCCAGCAGCTTAGTCGACTCCCTAAGGGCCCACAATGAGCAGTTCTTC. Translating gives CASSLVDSLRAHNEQFF.

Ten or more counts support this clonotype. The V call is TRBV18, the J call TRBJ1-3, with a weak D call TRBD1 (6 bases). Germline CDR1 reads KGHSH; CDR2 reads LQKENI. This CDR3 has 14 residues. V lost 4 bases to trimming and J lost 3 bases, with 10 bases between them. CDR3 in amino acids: CASSLQGNGNTIYF. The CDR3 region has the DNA TGTGCCAGCTCACTCCAGGGGAATGGAAACACCATATATTTT.

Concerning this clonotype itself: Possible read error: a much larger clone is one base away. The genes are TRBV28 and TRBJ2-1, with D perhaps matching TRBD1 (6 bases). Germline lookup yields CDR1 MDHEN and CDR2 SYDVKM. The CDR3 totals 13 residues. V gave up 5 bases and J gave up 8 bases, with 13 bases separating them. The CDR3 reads CASSPGTNDEQFF. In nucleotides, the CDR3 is TGTGCCAGCAGTCCCGGGACAAACGATGAGCAGTTCTTC.